This T cell receptor (beta chain) was observed in a study of CD8 T cells in ankylosing spondylitis. Regarding the study as a whole: Ankylosing spondylitis blood appeared to be characterized by a TCR beta motif of about 8 highly homologous variants.

In its sample, this clonotype was seen a few times. Antigen specificity is unknown. The CDR3 totals 16 residues. Germline CDR1 and CDR2: MNHEY and SVGEGT. With V trimmed by 7 bases and J by 2 bases, 7 bases remained unmatched. TCRdb re-analysed the 5' RACE reads in MiXCR, keeping a single row per CDR3 protein. This sample has 17,000 or so distinct CDR3 sequences, with 8% to 9% found just once. The receptor was derived from a male donor with ankylosing spondylitis or in good health (not recorded which). Material: blood. The chain links TRBV6-2 or TRBV6-3 to TRBJ2-2; TRBD2 matches 10 bases. The CDR3 loop reads CASTTRTSGNTGELFF. In DNA, the CDR3 is TGTGCCAGCACTACCAGGACTAGCGGCAACACCGGGGAGCTGTTTTTT.